This TCR beta chain came from a study of CD8+ T cells in alopecia areata. This clone was seen repeatedly, ten times or more. Other DNA sequences from this sample encode an identical CDR3 as well. Treatment defined: oral pan-JAK inhibitor, 5-10 mg twice daily. In each case, RNA was isolated and then reverse transcribed into cDNA as the sequencing template. The table came from immunoSEQ multiplex PCR; TCRdb's copy has only in-frame clones and leaves some out. This table holds about 220,000 clones, roughly 56% found once. The germline V gene has CDR1 SNHLY and CDR2 FYNNEI. The V gene lost 6 bases and the J gene lost 7 bases, with 6 bases spanning the gap. This CDR3 has 11 amino acids.

This receptor was obtained from a human donor with alopecia areata. This chain uses TRBV2 with TRBJ1-4, with D hard to call. Sequenced material: CD4+ T cells sorted from blood, taken at week 4, from a patient treated with tofacitinib. DNA for the CDR3: TGTGCCAGCAGCGAAAGTGAAAAACTGTTTTTT. Protein: CASSESEKLFF.